This paragraph reports one T cell receptor (beta chain). The data were taken from a study of control samples from healthy donors and cancer patients. Produced via immunoSEQ multiplex PCR; TCRdb's table is partial and in-frame only. The profile covers about 92,000 clones, with roughly four fifths appearing a single time and over 7.5% taken by the ten largest. Trimming shortened V by 0 bases and J by 1 base, and 11 bases separated the two germline ends. Germline lookup yields CDR1 SGHRS and CDR2 YFSETQ. The CDR3 spans 15 residues. This rearrangement joins TRBV5-1 to TRBJ2-7; weak D call: TRBD2 (6 bases). The sequenced sample was blood. The TCR comes from a woman aged 55-69 years in good health. DNA of the CDR3: TGCGCCAGCAGCTTGGACGCCGGGACTTCCTACGAGCAGTACTTC. Translating gives CASSLDAGTSYEQYF.